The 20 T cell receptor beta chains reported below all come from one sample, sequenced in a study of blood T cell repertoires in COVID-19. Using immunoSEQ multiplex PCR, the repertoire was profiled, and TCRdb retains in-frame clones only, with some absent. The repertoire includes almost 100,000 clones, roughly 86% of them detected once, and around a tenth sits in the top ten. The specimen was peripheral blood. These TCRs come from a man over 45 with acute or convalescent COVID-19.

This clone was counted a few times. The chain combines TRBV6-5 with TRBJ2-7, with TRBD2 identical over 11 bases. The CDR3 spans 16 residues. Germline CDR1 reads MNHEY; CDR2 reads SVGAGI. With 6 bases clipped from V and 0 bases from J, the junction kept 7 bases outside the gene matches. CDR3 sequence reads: CASSYGTSGYSYEQYF. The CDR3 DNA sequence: TGTGCCAGCAGCTACGGGACTAGCGGATACTCCTACGAGCAGTACTTC.

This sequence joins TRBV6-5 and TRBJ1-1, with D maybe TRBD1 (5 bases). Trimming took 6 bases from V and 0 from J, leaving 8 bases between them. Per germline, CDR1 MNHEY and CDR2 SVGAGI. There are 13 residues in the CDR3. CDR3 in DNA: TGTGCCAGCAGGCGACAGATGAACACTGAAGCTTTCTTT. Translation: CASRRQMNTEAFF.

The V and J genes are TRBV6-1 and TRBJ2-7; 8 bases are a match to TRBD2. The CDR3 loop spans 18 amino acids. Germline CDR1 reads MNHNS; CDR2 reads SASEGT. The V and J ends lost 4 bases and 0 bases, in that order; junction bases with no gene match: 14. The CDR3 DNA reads TGTGCCAGCAGTGGAGAAGGGGTTAGGAGCGGGAGCTCCTACGAGCAGTACTTC. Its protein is CASSGEGVRSGSSYEQYF.

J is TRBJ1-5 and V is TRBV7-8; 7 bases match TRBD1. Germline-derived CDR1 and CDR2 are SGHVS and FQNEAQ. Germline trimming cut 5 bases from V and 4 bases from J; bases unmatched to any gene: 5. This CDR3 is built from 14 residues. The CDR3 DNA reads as TGTGCCAGCAGCCGGGACAGAACTAATCAGCCCCAGCATTTT. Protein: CASSRDRTNQPQHF. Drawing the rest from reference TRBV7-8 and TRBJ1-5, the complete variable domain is GAGVSQSPRYKVAKRGQDVALRCDPISGHVSLFWYQQALGQGPEFLTYFQNEAQLDKSGLPSDRFFAERPEGSVSTLKIQRTQQEDSAVYLCASSRDRTNQPQHFGDGTRLSIL.

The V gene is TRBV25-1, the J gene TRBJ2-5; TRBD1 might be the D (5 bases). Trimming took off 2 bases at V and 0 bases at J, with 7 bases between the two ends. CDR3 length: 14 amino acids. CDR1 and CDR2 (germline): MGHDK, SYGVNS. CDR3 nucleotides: TGTGCCAGCAGTGAAAACAGGAACCAAGAGACCCAGTACTTC. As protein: CASSENRNQETQYF.

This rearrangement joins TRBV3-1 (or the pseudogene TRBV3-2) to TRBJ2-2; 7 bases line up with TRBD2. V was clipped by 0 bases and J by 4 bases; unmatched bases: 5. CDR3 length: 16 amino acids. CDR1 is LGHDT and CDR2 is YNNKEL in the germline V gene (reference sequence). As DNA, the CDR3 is TGTGCCAGCAGCCAAGATCCGAGACTAGCCACCGGGGAGCTGTTTTTT. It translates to CASSQDPRLATGELFF.

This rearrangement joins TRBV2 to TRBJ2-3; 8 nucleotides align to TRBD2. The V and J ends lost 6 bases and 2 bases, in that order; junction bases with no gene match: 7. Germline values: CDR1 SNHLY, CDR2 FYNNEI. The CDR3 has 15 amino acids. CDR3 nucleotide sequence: TGTGCCAGCAGGGGAGCGGGAGCGTCCACAGATACGCAGTATTTT. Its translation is CASRGAGASTDTQYF.

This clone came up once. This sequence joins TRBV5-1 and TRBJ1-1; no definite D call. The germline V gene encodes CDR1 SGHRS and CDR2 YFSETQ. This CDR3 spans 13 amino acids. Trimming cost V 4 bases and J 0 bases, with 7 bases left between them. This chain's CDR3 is CASSLGMNTEAFF. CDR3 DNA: TGCGCCAGCAGCCTCGGGATGAACACTGAAGCTTTCTTT.

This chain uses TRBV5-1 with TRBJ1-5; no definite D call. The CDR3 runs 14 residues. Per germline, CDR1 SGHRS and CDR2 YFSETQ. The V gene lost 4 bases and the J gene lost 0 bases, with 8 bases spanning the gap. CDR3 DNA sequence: TGCGCCAGCAGCCCGGGAGATAGCAATCAGCCCCAGCATTTT. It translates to CASSPGDSNQPQHF.

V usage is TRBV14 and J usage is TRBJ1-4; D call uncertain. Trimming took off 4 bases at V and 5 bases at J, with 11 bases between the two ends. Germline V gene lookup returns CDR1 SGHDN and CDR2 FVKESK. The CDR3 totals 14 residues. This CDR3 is CASSRGRRNEKLFF. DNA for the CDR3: TGTGCCAGCAGCCGAGGAAGGCGAAATGAAAAACTGTTTTTT.

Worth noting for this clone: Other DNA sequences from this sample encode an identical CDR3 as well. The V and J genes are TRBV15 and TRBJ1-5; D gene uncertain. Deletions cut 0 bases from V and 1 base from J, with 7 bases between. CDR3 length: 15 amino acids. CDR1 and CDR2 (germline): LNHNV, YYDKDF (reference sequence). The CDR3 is CATSRDRGSNQPQHF. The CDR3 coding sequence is TGTGCCACCAGCAGAGATAGAGGGAGCAATCAGCCCCAGCATTTT.

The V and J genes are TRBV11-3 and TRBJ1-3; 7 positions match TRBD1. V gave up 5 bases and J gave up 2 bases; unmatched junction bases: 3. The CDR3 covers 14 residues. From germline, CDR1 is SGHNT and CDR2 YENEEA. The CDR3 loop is CASSAQGTGNTIYF. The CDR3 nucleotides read TGTGCCAGCAGCGCACAGGGGACTGGAAACACCATATATTTT.

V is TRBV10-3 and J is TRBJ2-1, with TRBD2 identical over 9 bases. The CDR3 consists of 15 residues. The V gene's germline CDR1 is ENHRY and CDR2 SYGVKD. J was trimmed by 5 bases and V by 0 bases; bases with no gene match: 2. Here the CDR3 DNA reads TGTGCCATCAGTGAGTCGCGGGAGGGAGACAATGAGCAGTTCTTC. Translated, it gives CAISESREGDNEQFF.

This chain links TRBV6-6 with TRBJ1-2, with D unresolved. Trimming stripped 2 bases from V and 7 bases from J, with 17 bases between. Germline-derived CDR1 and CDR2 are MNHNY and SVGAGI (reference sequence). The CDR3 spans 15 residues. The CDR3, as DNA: TGTGCCAGCAGTTACCTTACCACAGATCCTGGTGGCTACACCTTC. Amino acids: CASSYLTTDPGGYTF.

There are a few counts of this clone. CDR3 sequence: CASSLGPYYGYTF. CDR3 bases: TGTGCCAGCAGTCTTGGGCCGTACTATGGCTACACCTTC. The gene calls are TRBV6-5 and TRBJ1-2; D gene unclear. The ends were cut back, 5 bases at V and 3 bases at J, with 10 bases in the middle. Per the germline V gene, CDR1 is MNHEY and CDR2 is SVGAGI. This CDR3 is 13 amino acids long.

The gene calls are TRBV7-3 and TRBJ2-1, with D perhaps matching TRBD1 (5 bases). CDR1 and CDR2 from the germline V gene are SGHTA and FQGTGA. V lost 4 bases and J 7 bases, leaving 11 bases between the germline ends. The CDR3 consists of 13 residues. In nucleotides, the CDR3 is TGTGCCAGCAGCTCGATTCCAGGGAATGAGCAGTTCTTC. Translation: CASSSIPGNEQFF. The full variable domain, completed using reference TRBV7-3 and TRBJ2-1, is GAGVSQTPSNKVTEKGKYVELRCDPISGHTALYWYRQSLGQGPEFLIYFQGTGAADDSGLPNDRFFAVRPEGSVSTLKIQRTERGDSAVYLCASSSIPGNEQFFGPGTRLTVL.

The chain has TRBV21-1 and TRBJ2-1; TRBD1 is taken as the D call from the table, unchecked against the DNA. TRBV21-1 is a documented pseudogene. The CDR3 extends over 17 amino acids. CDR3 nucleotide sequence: TGTGCCAGCAGCAAGCAGAGGACAGGAAGCTCCTACAATGAGCAGTTCTTC. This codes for CASSKQRTGSSYNEQFF.

DNA for the CDR3: TGCGCCAGCGACCGGACAGGATACTACGAGCAGTACTTC. Protein product: CASDRTGYYEQYF. The chain joins TRBV10-2 to TRBJ2-7, with TRBD1 identical over 7 bases. CDR1 and CDR2 from the germline V gene are WSHSY and SAAADI. The CDR3 length is 13 residues. Unmatched junction bases numbered 7, after V lost 8 bases and J lost 3 bases.

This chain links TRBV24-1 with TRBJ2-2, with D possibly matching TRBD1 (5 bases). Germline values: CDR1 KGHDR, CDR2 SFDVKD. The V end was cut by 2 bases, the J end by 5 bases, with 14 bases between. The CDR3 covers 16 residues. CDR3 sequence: CATSDSRAQETGELFF. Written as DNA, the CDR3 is TGTGCCACCAGTGATTCCCGGGCACAGGAGACCGGGGAGCTGTTTTTT.

The CDR3 nucleotides are TGTGCCAGCAGTTTACCCCCCAACTACAATGAGCAGTTCTTC. Protein sequence: CASSLPPNYNEQFF. The chain has TRBV27 and TRBJ2-1; no clear D gene. CDR1 and CDR2 (germline): MNHEY, SMNVEV (reference sequence). The CDR3 spans 14 residues. The germline V and J ends were trimmed by 2 bases and 3 bases, with 8 bases remaining between them.